These 17 T cell receptor beta chains were all obtained from the same sample, sequenced in a study of cytomegalovirus exposure and HLA in healthy donors. Both 60 Vbeta primers and 13 Jbeta primers went into the PCR. Sequencing was performed with immunoSEQ multiplex PCR; in TCRdb, only in-frame clones are kept and a portion is missing. The sample contains under 170,000 clones, around 60% of which appear only once. The specimen was PBMCs. The receptors here all came from an older woman in good health and CMV-seropositive.

The rearrangement joins TRBV7-3 to TRBJ1-1, with D possibly being TRBD1 (5 bases). This CDR3 contains 13 residues. V lost 4 bases and J lost 5, with 11 bases in between. Germline CDR1 SGHTA, CDR2 FQGTGA. The CDR3 nucleotides read TGTGCCAGCAGCTCGGCGGGGCAGACTGAAGCTTTCTTT. It yields the protein CASSSAGQTEAFF.

There are a few counts of this clone. CDR3 coding DNA: TGTGCCAGTGAATTGAGTCAGGGGGCCTCTGAAGCTTTCTTT. It is translated as CASELSQGASEAFF. V gene TRBV28 combines with J gene TRBJ1-1, with 8 bases that match TRBD1. The CDR3 contains 14 residues. The V gene's germline CDR1 is MDHEN and CDR2 SYDVKM. V lost 9 bases and J lost 6; bases outside the gene matches: 12. The full variable domain, rest sourced from reference TRBV28 and TRBJ1-1, is DVKVTQSSRYLVKRTGEKVFLECVQDMDHENMFWYRQDPGLGLRLIYFSYDVKMKEKGDIPEGYSVSREKKERFSLILESASTNQTSMYLCASELSQGASEAFFGQGTRLTVV.

A word on this clone: The same CDR3 arises from other DNA sequences in this sample as well. This CDR3 is CASSPPGQGSDTQYF. The CDR3 bases are TGTGCCAGCTCACCGCCGGGACAGGGTTCAGATACGCAGTATTTT. V and J are TRBV18 and TRBJ2-3, with 9 bases fitting TRBD1. Germline lookup yields CDR1 KGHSH and CDR2 LQKENI. The CDR3 covers 15 residues. V was clipped by 3 bases and J by 4 bases; unmatched bases: 5.

This clone appeared a few times. V is TRBV19 and J is TRBJ2-5; 10 bases match TRBD1. Per germline, CDR1 LNHDA and CDR2 SQIVND (reference sequence). The CDR3 is 15 residues long. V lost 8 bases to trimming and J lost 1 base; unmatched junction nucleotides: 7. CDR3 nucleotides: TGTGCCAGTTCCCACCGGACAGGGGGCCAAGAGACCCAGTACTTC. It encodes CASSHRTGGQETQYF. The entire variable domain, with the rest obtained from reference TRBV19 and TRBJ2-5, is as follows: DGGITQSPKYLFRKEGQNVTLSCEQNLNHDAMYWYRQDPGQGLRLIYYSQIVNDFQKGDIAEGYSVSREKKESFPLTVTSAQKNPTAFYLCASSHRTGGQETQYFGPGTRLLVL.

The chain links TRBV6-1 to TRBJ1-1; TRBD1 matches 7 bases. CDR1 MNHNS and CDR2 SASEGT come from the germline V gene. With 4 bases clipped from V and 4 bases from J, the junction kept 12 bases outside the gene matches. The CDR3 sequence is 16 residues long. Written as DNA, the CDR3 is TGTGCCAGCAGTGCCCCCCGACAGGGCGTCGGCACTGAAGCTTTCTTT. Its protein product is CASSAPRQGVGTEAFF.

The genes are TRBV6-6 and TRBJ1-2; tentative D call: TRBD1 (5 bases). Germline V gene sequence: CDR1 MNHNY, CDR2 SVGAGI (reference sequence). The CDR3 consists of 15 residues. V lost 5 bases, J lost 3 bases, and 16 bases lay in between. The CDR3 loop is CASSPSQGFYYGYTF. The DNA for the CDR3 is TGTGCCAGCAGTCCATCCCAGGGTTTCTACTATGGCTACACCTTC.

The chain has TRBV5-1 and TRBJ2-7; D call uncertain. The length of the CDR3 is 11 residues. The germline gives CDR1 SGHRS, CDR2 YFSETQ. The V end was cut by 3 bases, the J end by 2 bases, with 3 bases between. CDR3 coding DNA: TGCGCCAGCAGCTCCACCTACGAGCAGTACTTC. This codes for CASSSTYEQYF.

The chain links TRBV27 to TRBJ2-7; 7 bases are shared with TRBD2. V dropped 0 bases and J dropped 0; count of bases not matched to a gene: 2. The CDR3 has 15 residues. Germline CDR1 MNHEY, CDR2 SMNVEV (reference sequence). CDR3: CASSLSGLPSYEQYF. The CDR3 coding sequence is TGTGCCAGCAGTTTATCGGGACTACCCTCCTACGAGCAGTACTTC.

This clone was observed a few times. V usage is TRBV29-1 and J usage is TRBJ1-2; no definite D call. The germline CDR1 and CDR2 sequences are SQVTM and ANQGSEA. The CDR3 runs 12 residues. The V and J ends lost 2 bases and 8 bases respectively, with 12 bases between them. The DNA for the CDR3 is TGCAGCGTTGAAAGGCGACTTGGAGGCTACACCTTC. Protein sequence: CSVERRLGGYTF.

This clone occurred a few times. The rearrangement joins TRBV6-6 to TRBJ2-2; D is uncertain. Deletions cut 5 bases from V and 3 bases from J, with 7 bases between. This CDR3 contains 13 residues. CDR1 is MNHNY and CDR2 is SVGAGI in the germline V gene (reference sequence). CDR3 in DNA: TGTGCCAGCAGTCCTAAGTACACCGGGGAGCTGTTTTTT. Encoded protein: CASSPKYTGELFF.

The chain has TRBV6-5 and TRBJ2-3, with D perhaps TRBD2 (6 bases). The CDR3 loop spans 16 amino acids. CDR1 is MNHEY and CDR2 is SVGAGI in the germline V gene. V was cut by 0 bases and J by 5 bases, with 15 bases left in between. The CDR3 here is CASSYSGGARGDTQYF. CDR3 in DNA: TGTGCCAGCAGTTACTCGGGGGGAGCCCGAGGAGATACGCAGTATTTT.

The chain joins TRBV28 to TRBJ2-7; TRBD1 matches 7 bases. V trimming: 5 bases; J trimming: 2 bases; junction bases outside the gene matches: 9. Germline loops: CDR1 MDHEN, CDR2 SYDVKM. There are 15 residues in the CDR3. This CDR3 reads CASSPQVQGAYEQYF. The CDR3 DNA reads TGTGCCAGCAGTCCCCAAGTCCAGGGGGCCTACGAGCAGTACTTC. The full variable domain, with the rest looked up from reference TRBV28 and TRBJ2-7, is DVKVTQSSRYLVKRTGEKVFLECVQDMDHENMFWYRQDPGLGLRLIYFSYDVKMKEKGDIPEGYSVSREKKERFSLILESASTNQTSMYLCASSPQVQGAYEQYFGPGTRLTVT.

The chain joins TRBV7-7 to TRBJ2-5, with TRBD1 matching over 7 bases. With 4 bases clipped from V and 2 bases from J, the junction kept 1 base outside the gene matches. This CDR3 contains 13 residues. Looked up from germline, CDR1 is SSHAT and CDR2 is FNYEAQ (reference sequence). The CDR3 protein is CASSSGQQETQYF. The CDR3 DNA reads TGTGCCAGCAGCTCGGGACAGCAAGAGACCCAGTACTTC.

This chain uses TRBV5-1 with TRBJ2-7; 11 positions agree with TRBD2. The CDR3 has 16 residues. The V gene end was trimmed by 4 bases and the J gene end by 2 bases; junction bases not matched to a gene: 8. Germline CDR1 SGHRS, CDR2 YFSETQ. DNA of the CDR3: TGCGCCAGCAGCCAATTCGGACTAGCGGGCCCCTACGAGCAGTACTTC. This encodes CASSQFGLAGPYEQYF.

The chain recombines TRBV6-5 with TRBJ1-1, with a tentative D call TRBD1 (6 bases). The CDR3 consists of 15 residues. Germline V lookup: CDR1 MNHEY, CDR2 SVGAGI. The germline V and J ends were trimmed by 5 bases and 0 bases, with 13 bases remaining between them. The CDR3 here is CASSQTGSLNTEAFF. As DNA, the CDR3 is TGTGCCAGCAGTCAAACAGGGAGCTTGAACACTGAAGCTTTCTTT.

The chain is built from TRBV4-1 and TRBJ1-2; 7 bases are a match to TRBD1. Germline CDR1 MGHRA, CDR2 YSYEKL. The CDR3 extends over 15 amino acids. V shed 0 bases and J 2 bases; nucleotides not matched to a gene: 3. The CDR3 reads CASSQDGQENYGYTF. CDR3 coding DNA: TGCGCCAGCAGCCAAGATGGACAGGAGAACTATGGCTACACCTTC.

This clone was detected a few times. The CDR3 sequence: CASSDLAGTGELFF. CDR3 DNA sequence: TGTGCCAGCAGTGATTTAGCCGGTACCGGGGAGCTGTTTTTT. This chain joins TRBV2 and TRBJ2-2; D is unclear. Trimming shortened V by 3 bases and J by 5 bases, and 10 bases separated the two germline ends. The CDR3 sequence is 14 residues long. The germline V gene encodes CDR1 SNHLY and CDR2 FYNNEI.